The 3 T cell receptor beta chains given below trace back to one sample, sequenced in a study of control samples from healthy donors and cancer patients. Using immunoSEQ multiplex PCR, the repertoire was profiled, and TCRdb retains in-frame clones only, with some absent. The sample has approximately 160,000 clones; about 90% are singletons. The sample consisted of blood. The receptors were sampled from a woman between 35 and 50 years old in good health.

This rearrangement joins TRBV19 to TRBJ1-1; tentatively, D is TRBD1 (5 bases). Germline V CDR1 and CDR2: LNHDA, SQIVND (reference sequence). V shed 5 bases and J shed 5 bases, with 12 bases lying between them. The CDR3 contains 13 residues. For the CDR3, the DNA is TGTGCCAGTAGTCTAAATGAGGGGACTGAAGCTTTCTTT. Protein: CASSLNEGTEAFF.

This clone was detected only a few times. V and J are TRBV5-1 and TRBJ1-5; D is uncertain. V was clipped by 4 bases and J by 0 bases, with 8 bases between them. CDR1 and CDR2 (germline): SGHRS, YFSETQ. The CDR3 extends over 14 amino acids. The CDR3 region is CASSRDGSNQPQHF. DNA of the CDR3: TGCGCCAGCAGCAGAGACGGTAGCAATCAGCCCCAGCATTTT.

The rearrangement links TRBV4-1 to TRBJ2-7, with 9 bases fitting TRBD1. Unmatched junction bases numbered 8, after V lost 1 base and J lost 4 bases. Germline assignment: CDR1 MGHRA and CDR2 YSYEKL. There are 16 residues in the CDR3. The CDR3 spells CASSQAWGQGRYEQYF. CDR3 nucleotides: TGCGCCAGCAGCCAAGCCTGGGGACAGGGACGTTACGAGCAGTACTTC.